A single sample gave rise to the 4 T cell receptor beta chains below, sequenced in a study of blood T cell repertoires in COVID-19. Generated by immunoSEQ multiplex PCR, the TCRdb table keeps only in-frame clones and is missing some. The sample consists of roughly 190,000 clones, around 95% of them appearing once. Sequencing input: peripheral blood. These TCRs come from a man aged 25 to 40 with COVID-19, enrolled during active disease.

The chain employs TRBV6-5 and TRBJ1-5; D gene uncertain. The ends were cut back, 0 bases at V and 0 bases at J, with 9 bases in the middle. The CDR3 spans 16 residues. The germline CDR1 and CDR2 sequences are MNHEY and SVGAGI. The CDR3 bases are TGTGCCAGCAGTTACTCTTGGGAGTATAGCAATCAGCCCCAGCATTTT. Protein: CASSYSWEYSNQPQHF.

The V gene is TRBV6-5, the J gene TRBJ1-1; maybe TRBD1 (6 bases). Germline CDR1 and CDR2: MNHEY and SVGAGI. Trimming stripped 6 bases from V and 0 bases from J, with 14 bases between. The CDR3 is 15 amino acids. The CDR3 protein is CASRPKGGMNTEAFF. The CDR3 nucleotides are TGTGCCAGCAGACCGAAGGGGGGGATGAACACTGAAGCTTTCTTT.

The V call is TRBV3-1 (or the pseudogene TRBV3-2), the J call TRBJ2-3, with 8 bases identical to TRBD2. Germline V CDR1 and CDR2: LGHDT, YNNKEL (reference sequence). Trimming removed 4 bases from V and 0 bases from J; junction bases left unmatched: 6. The CDR3 has 16 residues. The CDR3 sequence: CASSLGGGTSTDTQYF. The CDR3 DNA reads TGTGCCAGCAGCCTTGGCGGGGGGACGAGCACAGATACGCAGTATTTT.

The V and J genes are TRBV19 and TRBJ1-1; D is undetermined. The CDR3 has 14 residues. Germline V gene data show CDR1 as LNHDA and CDR2 as SQIVND (reference sequence). With 3 bases removed from V and 0 bases from J, the gap between germline ends came to 8 bases. The CDR3 spells CASSITAMNTEAFF. Here the CDR3 DNA reads TGTGCCAGTAGTATTACAGCCATGAACACTGAAGCTTTCTTT.